This TCR beta chain was found in a study of Ad26.COV2.S vaccination and SARS-CoV-2 variants. Study background: Into the muscle, Ad26.COV2.S was dosed once or twice, 56 days apart. Whole-study findings and limits: It was found that vaccine and placebo recipients had similar non-spike TCR breadth. People who got the vaccine had more spike-specific TCR breadth than people who got placebo.

Treatment in this sample: roughly 20 received Ad26.COV2.S at low or high dose, single or two shots; several received placebo; per-sample allocation not given. Day 63 after the first vaccine or placebo injection was the time point for sampling. In the vaccine, an Ad26 vector expressed the SARS-CoV-2 spike of the Wuhan strain. As for this clone: What it recognizes is unknown.

The germline CDR1 and CDR2 sequences are SGHDN and FVKESK. The junction had 9 bases not matched to a gene; V was cut back by 2 bases and J by 5 bases. The CDR3 sequence is 16 residues long. Here immunoSEQ multiplex PCR was the method, and the copy in TCRdb shows in-frame clones only, minus some. Of 350,000 to 500,000 clones in the sample, 88% were seen once. The material was peripheral blood, obtained in a trial of Ad26.COV2.S vaccine versus placebo. This clonotype was obtained from a person between 18 and 60 years old who received the Ad26.COV2.S COVID-19 vaccine or a placebo. This chain joins TRBV14 and TRBJ2-1, with 7 bases matching TRBD1. The DNA of the CDR3 is TGTGCCAGCAGCCAACTCGTCGGGACAGCTAACAATGAGCAGTTCTTC. Amino acids: CASSQLVGTANNEQFF.